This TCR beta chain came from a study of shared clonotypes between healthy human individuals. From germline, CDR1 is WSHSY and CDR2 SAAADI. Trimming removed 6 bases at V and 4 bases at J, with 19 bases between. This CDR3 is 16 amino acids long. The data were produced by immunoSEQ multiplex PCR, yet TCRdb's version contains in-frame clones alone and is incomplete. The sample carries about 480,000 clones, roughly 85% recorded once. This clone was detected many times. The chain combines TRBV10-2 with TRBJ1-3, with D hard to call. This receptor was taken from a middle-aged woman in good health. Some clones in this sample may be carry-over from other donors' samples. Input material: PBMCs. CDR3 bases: TGCGCCAGCAGCGCCGGACGTCCGACCCAAGGAAACACCATATATTTT. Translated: CASSAGRPTQGNTIYF.